The T cell receptor beta chain described here comes from a study of metastatic and nonmetastatic thyroid tumors (dated by TCRdb to between 2020 and 2021). About the study as a whole: The researchers compared repertoires between peripheral blood samples and tumor or nodule tissue samples from patients with malignant or benign thyroid disease. The full study reports these points: In both blood and tumor samples, malignant tumors were reported to have significantly higher TCR beta diversity than benign nodules.

Before undergoing thyroid surgery, none of the patients had been given any kind of treatment. Using T-cell receptor beta sequencing, the researchers looked back retrospectively at clinical samples from patients, gathered between the early 2010s and the late 2010s. Libraries were constructed by PCR. Sequencing instrument: Illumina HiSeq 4000. High-throughput sequencing was used to profile the CDR3 region of the TCR beta-chain in every patient. Turning to the authors' computational methods: The researchers built a classifier to tell apart papillary thyroid cancer patients with distant metastasis, based on CDR3 differences among clinicopathological groups. The Shannon index was used to assess repertoire diversity, and the Morisita-Horn index was used to assess tumor-blood repertoire similarity. The public reads were reprocessed in TCRdb via fastp at Q25 and MiXCR, keeping in-frame beta chains. The V and J calls come from TCRdb's annotation, not from the publication. This sample holds about 17,000 clones; less than 30% were observed only once. Less than 25% of the sample goes to the ten largest clones.

Taken from the germline V gene, the CDR1 and CDR2 loops are MNHNS and SASEGT. V is reduced by 6 bases and J by 8 bases, leaving a spacing of 19 bases between them. The CDR3 spans 15 residues, from the cysteine through the phenylalanine. Only the CDR3 DNA stays, 45 bases, in frame from base 1. Ten or more counts support this clone. Its antigen is still unknown. Per-base qualities were not stored, and no clone one base away is much larger. The sequence derives from a male donor with papillary thyroid cancer or a benign thyroid nodule (not recorded which). Some clones in this sample may be carry-over from other donors' samples. The chain is assembled from TRBV6-1 and TRBJ2-2; D gene: possibly TRBD1, on 6 matching bases. Sequenced material: tumor tissue. The bases read TGTGCCAGCAGAGACCTTATGGATACAGGGGGGGAGCTGTTTTTT. Translated, this gives CASRDLMDTGGELFF.